The 19 T cell receptor beta chains below were found in one sample sequenced in a study of cytomegalovirus exposure and HLA in healthy donors. The PCR used 60 Vbeta and 13 Jbeta primers. Clones were sequenced by immunoSEQ multiplex PCR, and TCRdb holds only the in-frame ones, with some missing. The sample yields approximately 170,000 clones, around 80% seen once. The sample consisted of PBMCs. These receptor sequences come from a boy younger than 10 in good health and CMV-seronegative.

The gene calls are TRBV2 and TRBJ2-1; perhaps TRBD1 as D (6 bases). CDR3 length: 12 amino acids. Trimming removed 6 bases at V and 9 bases at J, with 12 bases between. Germline V gene sequence: CDR1 SNHLY, CDR2 FYNNEI. CDR3 amino acids: CASRAGQTEQFF. In DNA, the CDR3 is TGTGCCAGCAGGGCTGGACAGACTGAGCAGTTCTTC.

The V gene is TRBV28, the J gene TRBJ2-2; no clear D gene. The CDR3 totals 13 residues. Germline-derived CDR1 and CDR2 are MDHEN and SYDVKM. Trimming removed 2 bases at V and 6 bases at J, with 7 bases between. The CDR3 protein is CASSLEVPGELFF. The CDR3, as DNA: TGTGCCAGCAGTTTAGAGGTTCCCGGGGAGCTGTTTTTT. Full variable domain (rest looked up from reference TRBV28 and TRBJ2-2): DVKVTQSSRYLVKRTGEKVFLECVQDMDHENMFWYRQDPGLGLRLIYFSYDVKMKEKGDIPEGYSVSREKKERFSLILESASTNQTSMYLCASSLEVPGELFFGEGSRLTVL.

This clone was counted a few times. The chain combines TRBV4-1 with TRBJ2-3; 9 nucleotides agree with TRBD2. CDR1 MGHRA and CDR2 YSYEKL come from the germline V gene. This CDR3 spans 16 amino acids. Trimming at V came to 1 base and at J to 6 bases, leaving 8 bases not matched to a gene. CDR3 sequence: CASSQVGSGGHDTQYF. CDR3 nucleotide sequence: TGCGCCAGCAGCCAAGTTGGTAGCGGGGGCCATGATACGCAGTATTTT.

This chain joins TRBV30 and TRBJ1-1; D is unclear. The CDR3 runs to 13 residues. V shed 2 bases and J shed 0 bases, with 7 bases lying between them. Looked up from germline, CDR1 is GTSNPN and CDR2 is SVGIG (reference sequence). In nucleotides, the CDR3 is TGTGCCTGGAGTTCCAGGATGAACACTGAAGCTTTCTTT. Protein sequence: CAWSSRMNTEAFF.

The J gene is TRBJ2-1, the V gene TRBV9; possible D gene TRBD2, 6 bases. The V gene's germline CDR1 is SGDLS and CDR2 YYNGEE. Trimming removed 0 bases from V and 0 bases from J, with 13 bases in between. The CDR3 has 17 residues. CDR3 nucleotide sequence: TGTGCCAGCAGCGTAGTGGACGGGGGAAGCTCCTACAATGAGCAGTTCTTC. Its translation: CASSVVDGGSSYNEQFF. Filled out from reference TRBV9 and TRBJ2-1, the complete variable domain reads DSGVTQTPKHLITATGQRVTLRCSPRSGDLSVYWYQQSLDQGLQFLIQYYNGEERAKGNILERFSAQQFPDLHSELNLSSLELGDSALYFCASSVVDGGSSYNEQFFGPGTRLTVL.

This chain links TRBV4-1 with TRBJ2-7; D is unresolved. CDR3 length equals 13 residues. The V gene lost 0 bases and the J gene lost 7 bases, with 10 bases spanning the gap. Looked up from germline, CDR1 is MGHRA and CDR2 is YSYEKL. CDR3 loop: CASSQDVVSEQYF. The CDR3 nucleotides are TGCGCCAGCAGCCAAGATGTAGTGAGTGAGCAGTACTTC.

The V and J genes are TRBV7-2 and TRBJ2-3; D is unresolved. This CDR3 has 14 residues. Per the germline V gene, CDR1 is SGHTA and CDR2 is FQGNSA. The ends were cut back, 2 bases at V and 0 bases at J, with 6 bases in the middle. In DNA, the CDR3 is TGTGCCAGCAGCTTAAGACAAAGCACAGATACGCAGTATTTT. The encoded protein is CASSLRQSTDTQYF.

This clone has just a few counts. V and J are TRBV5-6 and TRBJ1-1; TRBD1 is a possible D gene (5 bases). V lost 1 base, J lost 0 bases, and 13 bases lay in between. CDR1 is SGHDT and CDR2 is YYEEEE in the germline V gene. This CDR3 has 16 residues. CDR3 amino acids: CASSLRGWRMNTEAFF. The DNA for the CDR3 is TGTGCCAGCAGCTTGCGGGGGTGGAGGATGAACACTGAAGCTTTCTTT.

The chain has TRBV7-9 and TRBJ1-1; 8 nucleotides match TRBD1. The CDR3 length is 16 residues. The germline V gene encodes CDR1 SEHNR and CDR2 FQNEAQ (reference sequence). With V trimmed by 5 bases and J by 1 base, 9 bases remained unmatched. The CDR3 loop reads CASSPWTGISNTEAFF. The CDR3 nucleotides are TGTGCCAGCAGCCCTTGGACAGGGATTTCGAACACTGAAGCTTTCTTT.

V is TRBV6-1 and J is TRBJ1-2, with 8 positions matching TRBD1. V was clipped by 9 bases and J by 6 bases; unmatched bases: 15. This CDR3 is built from 15 residues. Germline values: CDR1 MNHNS, CDR2 SASEGT. CDR3 sequence reads: CASYLPGGGINGYTF. CDR3 bases: TGTGCCAGTTACCTACCAGGGGGCGGGATAAATGGCTACACCTTC.

The chain is built from TRBV6-6 and TRBJ1-2; D is unresolved. Trimming cost V 2 bases and J 2 bases, with 6 bases left between them. The germline V gene encodes CDR1 MNHNY and CDR2 SVGAGI (reference sequence). This CDR3 has 13 amino acids. The CDR3 region has the DNA TGTGCCAGCAGTTACGGCCAAAACTATGGCTACACCTTC. Protein: CASSYGQNYGYTF.

The rearrangement links TRBV7-2 to TRBJ1-6; no firm D call. The CDR3 is 15 amino acids. Trimming cost V 1 base and J 6 bases, with 10 bases left between them. Germline CDR1 and CDR2: SGHTA and FQGNSA. The CDR3 sequence is CASSLVVGPNSPLHF. The CDR3 coding sequence is TGTGCCAGCAGCTTAGTCGTGGGCCCTAATTCACCCCTCCACTTT. The full variable domain, in which reference TRBV7-2 and TRBJ1-6 provide the parts outside the CDR3, is GAGVSQSPSNKVTEKGKDVELRCDPISGHTALYWYRQSLGQGLEFLIYFQGNSAPDKSGLPSDRFSAERTGGSVSTLTIQRTQQEDSAVYLCASSLVVGPNSPLHFGNGTRLTVT.

This chain uses TRBV25-1 with TRBJ1-2, with 7 bases matching TRBD1. Trimming at V came to 7 bases and at J to 8 bases, leaving 7 bases not matched to a gene. Germline-derived CDR1 and CDR2 are MGHDK and SYGVNS. The CDR3 totals 12 residues. Here the CDR3 reads CASNDRAGGYTF. The CDR3 nucleotides are TGTGCCAGCAACGACAGGGCAGGCGGCTACACCTTC.

The chain carries TRBV5-5 and TRBJ2-1; TRBD1 agrees at 8 bases. This CDR3 spans 13 amino acids. Germline CDR1 SGHKS, CDR2 YYEKEE (reference sequence). J gave up 8 bases and V 2 bases, and 3 bases lay outside the gene matches. CDR3 in DNA: TGTGCCAGCAGCTTAGACAGGGGCTATGAGCAGTTCTTC. Amino acid sequence: CASSLDRGYEQFF.

V gene TRBV7-2 combines with J gene TRBJ2-5; perhaps TRBD2 as D (5 bases). V dropped 2 bases and J dropped 5 bases, with 21 bases sitting between them. The CDR3 runs 17 residues. The germline V gene has CDR1 SGHTA and CDR2 FQGNSA. Here the CDR3 DNA reads TGTGCCAGCAGCTTACTCGCCCGGGCCGGAGGCGGGGAGACCCAGTACTTC. It encodes CASSLLARAGGGETQYF.

This clone was counted a single time. V usage is TRBV4-1 and J usage is TRBJ2-7; 10 bases are shared with TRBD2. Germline V CDR1 and CDR2: MGHRA, YSYEKL. Trimming at V came to 2 bases and at J to 7 bases, leaving 8 bases not matched to a gene. The CDR3 extends over 15 amino acids. The CDR3 reads CASSQQTSGKREQYF. CDR3 DNA sequence: TGCGCCAGCAGCCAACAAACTAGCGGGAAGAGAGAGCAGTACTTC.

This clone has only one observation. The chain uses TRBV6-1 and TRBJ2-2; TRBD1 matches at 7 bases. The CDR3 sequence is 13 residues long. From germline, CDR1 is MNHNS and CDR2 SASEGT. With V trimmed by 7 bases and J by 6 bases, 5 bases remained unmatched. The CDR3 is CASTNRGSGELFF. The CDR3 coding sequence is TGTGCCAGCACTAACAGGGGTTCCGGGGAGCTGTTTTTT.

V is TRBV19 and J is TRBJ2-3; D is unresolved. With 1 base removed from V and 4 bases from J, the gap between germline ends came to 3 bases. The V gene's germline CDR1 is LNHDA and CDR2 SQIVND (reference sequence). This CDR3 has 12 amino acids. CDR3 sequence (DNA): TGTGCCAGTAGTATAGCTCCAGATACGCAGTATTTT. Translating gives CASSIAPDTQYF.

The CDR3 is CASSPDRGNYGYTF. CDR3 DNA sequence: TGTGCCAGCAGCCCGGACAGGGGGAATTATGGCTACACCTTC. The chain uses TRBV2 and TRBJ1-2; 10 nucleotides align to TRBD1. This CDR3 is 14 amino acids long. Germline CDR1 is SNHLY and CDR2 is FYNNEI. V trimming: 6 bases; J trimming: 5 bases; junction bases outside the gene matches: 6.